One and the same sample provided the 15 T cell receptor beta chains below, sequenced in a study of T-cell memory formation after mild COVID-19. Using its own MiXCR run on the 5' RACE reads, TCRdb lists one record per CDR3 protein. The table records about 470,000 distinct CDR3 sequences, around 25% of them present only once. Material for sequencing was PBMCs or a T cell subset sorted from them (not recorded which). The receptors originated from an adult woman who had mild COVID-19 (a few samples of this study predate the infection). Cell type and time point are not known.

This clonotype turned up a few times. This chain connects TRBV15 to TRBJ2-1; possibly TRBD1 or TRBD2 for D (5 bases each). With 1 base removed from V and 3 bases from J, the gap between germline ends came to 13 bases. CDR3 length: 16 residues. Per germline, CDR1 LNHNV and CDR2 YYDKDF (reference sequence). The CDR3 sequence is CATSRVRDRDYNEQFF. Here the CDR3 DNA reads TGTGCCACCAGCAGAGTTCGGGACCGGGACTACAATGAGCAGTTCTTC. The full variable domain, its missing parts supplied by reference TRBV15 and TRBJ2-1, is DAMVIQNPRYQVTQFGKPVTLSCSQTLNHNVMYWYQQKSSQAPKLLFHYYDKDFNNEADTPDNFQSRRPNTSFCFLDIRSPGLGDTAMYLCATSRVRDRDYNEQFFGPGTRLTVL.

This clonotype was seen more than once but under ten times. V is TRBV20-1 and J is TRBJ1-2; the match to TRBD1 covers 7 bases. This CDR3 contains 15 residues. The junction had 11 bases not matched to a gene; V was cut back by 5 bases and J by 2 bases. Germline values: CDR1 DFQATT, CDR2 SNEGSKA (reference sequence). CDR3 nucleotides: TGCAGTGCTCCAGGGGGGCCCTTCACCAACTATGGCTACACCTTC. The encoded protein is CSAPGGPFTNYGYTF.

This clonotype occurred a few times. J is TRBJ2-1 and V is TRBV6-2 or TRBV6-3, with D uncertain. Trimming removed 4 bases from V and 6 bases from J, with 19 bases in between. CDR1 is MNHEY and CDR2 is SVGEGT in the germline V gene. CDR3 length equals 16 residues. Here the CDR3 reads CASSSAALRLGNEQFF. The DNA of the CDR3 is TGTGCCAGCAGTTCGGCCGCCCTTAGACTCGGCAATGAGCAGTTCTTC.

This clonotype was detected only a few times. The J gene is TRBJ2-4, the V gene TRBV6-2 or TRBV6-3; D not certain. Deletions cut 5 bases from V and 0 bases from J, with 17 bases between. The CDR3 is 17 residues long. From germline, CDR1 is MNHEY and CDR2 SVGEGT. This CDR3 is CASSPSQHQLAKNIQYF. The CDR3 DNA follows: TGTGCCAGCAGTCCCTCGCAGCATCAACTAGCCAAAAACATTCAGTACTTC.

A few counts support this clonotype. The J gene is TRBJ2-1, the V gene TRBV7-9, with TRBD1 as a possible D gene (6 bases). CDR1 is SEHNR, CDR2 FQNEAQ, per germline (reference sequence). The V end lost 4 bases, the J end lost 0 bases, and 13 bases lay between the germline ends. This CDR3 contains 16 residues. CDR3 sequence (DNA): TGTGCCAGCAGCTCGGTACTAGGGGGCTCCTACAATGAGCAGTTCTTC. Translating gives CASSSVLGGSYNEQFF. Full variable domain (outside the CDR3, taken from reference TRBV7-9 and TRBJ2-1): DTGVSQNPRHKITKRGQNVTFRCDPISEHNRLYWYRQTLGQGPEFLTYFQNEAQLEKSRLLSDRFSAERPKGSFSTLEIQRTEQGDSAMYLCASSSVLGGSYNEQFFGPGTRLTVL.

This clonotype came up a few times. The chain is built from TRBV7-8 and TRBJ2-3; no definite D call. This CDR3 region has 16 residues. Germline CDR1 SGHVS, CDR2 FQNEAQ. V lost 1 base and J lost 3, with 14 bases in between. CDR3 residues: CASSLGFAVGTDTQYF. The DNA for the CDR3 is TGTGCCAGCAGCTTAGGGTTTGCGGTAGGGACAGATACGCAGTATTTT.

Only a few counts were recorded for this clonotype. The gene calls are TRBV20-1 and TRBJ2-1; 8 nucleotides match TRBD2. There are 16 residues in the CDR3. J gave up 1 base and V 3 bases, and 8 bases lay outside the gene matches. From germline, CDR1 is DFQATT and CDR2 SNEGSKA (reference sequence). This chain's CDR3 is CSASEGGGLSYNEQFF. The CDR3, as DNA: TGCAGTGCTAGTGAGGGCGGGGGGCTTTCCTACAATGAGCAGTTCTTC.

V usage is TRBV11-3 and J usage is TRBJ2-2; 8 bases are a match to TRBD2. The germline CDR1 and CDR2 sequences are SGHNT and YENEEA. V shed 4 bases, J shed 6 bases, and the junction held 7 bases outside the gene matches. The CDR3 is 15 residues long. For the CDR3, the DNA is TGTGCCAGCAGCTCGGGGGGGTACGGCGCCGGGGAGCTGTTTTTT. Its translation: CASSSGGYGAGELFF.

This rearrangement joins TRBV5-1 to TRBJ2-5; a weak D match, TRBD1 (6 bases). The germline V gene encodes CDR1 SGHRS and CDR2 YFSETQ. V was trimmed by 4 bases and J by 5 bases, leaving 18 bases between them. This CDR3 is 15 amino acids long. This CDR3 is CASSQNTGPGETQYF. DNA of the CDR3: TGCGCCAGCAGCCAGAACACAGGGCCCGGTGAGACCCAGTACTTC.

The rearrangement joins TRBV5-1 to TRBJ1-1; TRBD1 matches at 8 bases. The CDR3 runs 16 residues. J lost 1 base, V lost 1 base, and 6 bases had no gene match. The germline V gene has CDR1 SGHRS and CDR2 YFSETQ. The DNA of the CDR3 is TGCGCCAGCAGCTTGACCGGACAGGGAAAGAACACTGAAGCTTTCTTT. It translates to CASSLTGQGKNTEAFF.

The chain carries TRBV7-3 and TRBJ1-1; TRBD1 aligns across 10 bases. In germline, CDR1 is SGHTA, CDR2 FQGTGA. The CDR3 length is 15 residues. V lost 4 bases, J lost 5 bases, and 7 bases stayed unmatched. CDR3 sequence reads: CASSSQTGGKTEAFF. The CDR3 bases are TGTGCCAGCAGCTCTCAGACAGGGGGCAAGACTGAAGCTTTCTTT.

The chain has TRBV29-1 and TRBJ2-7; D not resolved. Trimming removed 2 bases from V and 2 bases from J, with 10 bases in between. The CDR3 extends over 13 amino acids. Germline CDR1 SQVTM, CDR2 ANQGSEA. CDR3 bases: TGCAGCGTTGAATGCCCGGGCCCCTACGAGCAGTACTTC. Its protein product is CSVECPGPYEQYF.

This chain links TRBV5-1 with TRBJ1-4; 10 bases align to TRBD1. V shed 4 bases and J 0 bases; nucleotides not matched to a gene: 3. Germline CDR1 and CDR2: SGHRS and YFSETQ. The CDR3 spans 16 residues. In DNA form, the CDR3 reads TGCGCCAGCAGCCCCGGACAGGGGGCAACTAATGAAAAACTGTTTTTT. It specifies CASSPGQGATNEKLFF.

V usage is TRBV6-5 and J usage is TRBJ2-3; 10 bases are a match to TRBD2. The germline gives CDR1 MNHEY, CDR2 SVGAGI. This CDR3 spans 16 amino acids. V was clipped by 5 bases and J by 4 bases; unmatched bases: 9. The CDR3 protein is CASSLQAGGLADTQYF. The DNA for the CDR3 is TGTGCCAGCAGTCTCCAAGCGGGGGGGCTAGCAGATACGCAGTATTTT.

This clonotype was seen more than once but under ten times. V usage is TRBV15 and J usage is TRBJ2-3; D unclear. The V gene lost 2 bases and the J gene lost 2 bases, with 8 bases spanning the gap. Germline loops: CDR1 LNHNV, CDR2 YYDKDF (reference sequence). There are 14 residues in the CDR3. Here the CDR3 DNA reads TGTGCCACCAGCAGAAGGCGGTTCACAGATACGCAGTATTTT. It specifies CATSRRRFTDTQYF.